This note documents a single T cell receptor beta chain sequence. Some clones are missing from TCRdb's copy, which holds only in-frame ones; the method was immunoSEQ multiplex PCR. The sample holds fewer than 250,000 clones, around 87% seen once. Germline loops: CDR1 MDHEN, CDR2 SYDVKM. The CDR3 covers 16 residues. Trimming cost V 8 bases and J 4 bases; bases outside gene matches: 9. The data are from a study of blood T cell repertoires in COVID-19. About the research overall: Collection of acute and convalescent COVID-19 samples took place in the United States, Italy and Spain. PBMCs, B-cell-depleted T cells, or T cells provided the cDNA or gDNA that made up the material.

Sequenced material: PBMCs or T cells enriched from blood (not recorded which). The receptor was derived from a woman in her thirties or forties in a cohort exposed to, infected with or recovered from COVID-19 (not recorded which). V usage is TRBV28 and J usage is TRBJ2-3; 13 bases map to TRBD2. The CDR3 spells CASEEGLAGVADTQYF. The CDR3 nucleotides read TGTGCCAGCGAAGAAGGACTAGCGGGGGTAGCAGATACGCAGTATTTT.